This passage covers 32 T cell receptor delta chains from one sample sequenced in a study of Vδ1+ human thymocytes. Study conclusions and caveats: In the thymus, TRG and TRD repertoires looked highly polyclonal with Gaussian CDR3 lengths.

Antigens for these TCRs are unknown. Extracted RNA was reverse transcribed into cDNA. Pooled V-gene forward primers with one constant-region reverse primer generated the CDR3 amplicons by multiplex PCR. TCRdb re-called the multiplex PCR reads using CATT. The sample holds some 73,000 delta-chain clones, about 35% seen once. The sequenced sample was Vdelta1+ gamma-delta thymocytes from the thymus. Subset specified: FACS-sorted CD3+ TCRalphabeta- TCRVdelta1+ TCRVdelta2- thymocytes. Every receptor here comes from a boy under two years old who had congenital heart surgery.

This clone was counted between two and nine times. The V call is TRDV1, the J call TRDJ1; tentatively, D is TRDD3 (6 bases). CDR3 length: 24 residues. With 0 bases removed from V and 0 bases from J, the gap between germline ends came to 35 bases. Germline V CDR1 and CDR2: TSWWSYY, QGS. The CDR3 bases are TGTGCTCTTGGGGAACTAGGCCTATGGTACTACCCCAACTGGGAGCCCTTGTACACCGATAAACTCATCTTT. It is translated as CALGELGLWYYPNWEPLYTDKLIF.

The chain links TRDV1 to TRDJ1; 9 bases align to TRDD2. The CDR3 consists of 22 residues. After removal of 1 base from V and 3 bases from J, the junction contained 24 bases not matched to a gene. Looked up from germline, CDR1 is TSWWSYY and CDR2 is QGS. The CDR3 loop is CALGEPSLPTSPAKYRSDKLIF. The CDR3 nucleotides are TGTGCTCTTGGGGAACCCTCCCTTCCTACATCGCCTGCCAAATACAGATCCGATAAACTCATCTTT.

Only a few counts were recorded for this clone. The same CDR3 arises from other DNA sequences in this sample as well. V usage is TRDV2 and J usage is TRDJ1, with 9 bases identical to TRDD3. CDR1 is GEAIGNYY, CDR2 EKD, per germline. The ends lost 5 bases at V and 3 bases at J; junction bases unmatched: 12. This CDR3 spans 16 amino acids. Here the CDR3 DNA reads TGTGCCTGTGTGGGGACTGGGGGAAAGGGGCCCGATAAACTCATCTTT. Residues: CACVGTGGKGPDKLIF.

This chain joins TRDV1 and TRDJ1; 9 nucleotides match TRDD3. The CDR3 has 18 residues. CDR1 is TSWWSYY and CDR2 is QGS in the germline V gene. Trimming cost V 1 base and J 0 bases; bases outside gene matches: 9. This CDR3 is CALGEPPGIRSYTDKLIF. Written as DNA, the CDR3 is TGTGCTCTTGGGGAACCCCCGGGGATACGCTCGTACACCGATAAACTCATCTTT.

This clone was observed a handful of times. The chain combines TRDV1 with TRDJ1, with 7 bases matching TRDD3. The germline CDR1 and CDR2 sequences are TSWWSYY and QGS. The CDR3 consists of 18 residues. Trimming took 3 bases from V and 0 from J; bases not matched to a gene: 13. The CDR3 DNA sequence: TGTGCTCTTGGGGACTTCCCTGGGGGGGACCCTGACACCGATAAACTCATCTTT. It yields the protein CALGDFPGGDPDTDKLIF.

The rearrangement uses TRDV1 and TRDJ1, with a weak D call TRDD3 (5 bases). Trimming left V 2 bases short and J 9 bases short, with 16 bases between. The germline CDR1 and CDR2 sequences are TSWWSYY and QGS. The CDR3 is made up of 14 amino acids. CDR3 coding DNA: TGTGCTCTTGGGGAATATCAGGGATCCCATCAACTCATCTTT. Its protein product is CALGEYQGSHQLIF.

This clone has a handful of counts. This chain connects TRDV1 to TRDJ1; 10 bases are shared with TRDD3. Germline V gene sequence: CDR1 TSWWSYY, CDR2 QGS. The CDR3 length is 22 residues. V shed 0 bases, J shed 0 bases, and the junction held 19 bases outside the gene matches. The CDR3 region is CALGELCTPLGDRGLYTDKLIF. CDR3 in DNA: TGTGCTCTTGGGGAACTTTGTACGCCCCTGGGGGATAGAGGATTGTACACCGATAAACTCATCTTT.

There are a few counts of this clone. V gene TRDV2 combines with J gene TRDJ1; 7 bases agree with TRDD3. Germline loops: CDR1 GEAIGNYY, CDR2 EKD. This CDR3 region has 15 residues. J lost 6 bases, V lost 7 bases, and 16 bases had no gene match. CDR3: CACSEKGTGAYKLIF. DNA for the CDR3: TGTGCCTGCTCCGAAAAGGGGACTGGGGCCTATAAACTCATCTTT.

The genes are TRDV1 and TRDJ1; 8 bases fit TRDD3. The CDR3 extends over 19 amino acids. Unmatched junction bases numbered 16, after V lost 1 base and J lost 3 bases. Germline V gene data show CDR1 as TSWWSYY and CDR2 as QGS. CDR3 loop: CALGEPSTYWGFRADKLIF. DNA of the CDR3: TGTGCTCTTGGGGAACCTTCTACGTACTGGGGGTTCCGTGCCGATAAACTCATCTTT.

This chain connects TRDV2 to TRDJ1, with TRDD3 matching over 8 bases. Trimming cost V 1 base and J 0 bases; bases outside gene matches: 15. Germline-derived CDR1 and CDR2 are GEAIGNYY and EKD. The CDR3 covers 19 residues. In DNA, the CDR3 is TGTGCCTGTGACACGATACCCGGTGGCTGGGGGACTTACACCGATAAACTCATCTTT. It encodes CACDTIPGGWGTYTDKLIF.

The chain recombines TRDV1 with TRDJ1; 8 positions match TRDD3. The germline CDR1 and CDR2 sequences are TSWWSYY and QGS. This CDR3 comprises 21 residues. The J segment lost 0 bases and the V segment lost 1 base, leaving 19 bases of the junction unmatched. DNA of the CDR3: TGTGCTCTTGGGGAACATTGGGATCCGGCGTACTGGGGGGTTTACACCGATAAACTCATCTTT. This sequence encodes CALGEHWDPAYWGVYTDKLIF.

J is TRDJ1 and V is TRDV1; 11 nucleotides align to TRDD3. Looked up from germline, CDR1 is TSWWSYY and CDR2 is QGS. The junction had 10 bases not matched to a gene; V was cut back by 9 bases and J by 1 base. The CDR3 loop spans 16 amino acids. This CDR3 reads CALAHLGDTGTDKLIF. CDR3 nucleotides: TGTGCTCTAGCTCACTTGGGGGATACGGGCACCGATAAACTCATCTTT.

The chain couples TRDV1 to TRDJ1; D remains ambiguous. CDR1 is TSWWSYY, CDR2 QGS, per germline. Trimming shortened V by 4 bases and J by 1 base, and 10 bases separated the two germline ends. The CDR3 spans 14 residues. The CDR3 DNA sequence: TGTGCTCTTGGGGTTTTAATGCTCACCGATAAACTCATCTTT. Translating gives CALGVLMLTDKLIF.

The chain is built from TRDV1 and TRDJ1; TRDD3 agrees at 7 bases. The CDR3 sequence is 18 residues long. The V and J ends lost 0 bases and 0 bases, in that order; junction bases with no gene match: 10. CDR1 is TSWWSYY and CDR2 is QGS in the germline V gene. The chain's CDR3 is CALGELSRGYRYTDKLIF. CDR3 nucleotide sequence: TGTGCTCTTGGGGAACTAAGTCGGGGATATAGATACACCGATAAACTCATCTTT.

The genes are TRDV1 and TRDJ2, with 8 bases lining up with TRDD3. This CDR3 contains 25 residues. Per germline, CDR1 TSWWSYY and CDR2 QGS. V lost 1 base and J lost 4; bases outside the gene matches: 32. The CDR3 sequence: CALGEPGYRILAGILVDKTTAQLFF. The CDR3 nucleotides read TGTGCTCTTGGGGAACCCGGGTACCGTATACTAGCGGGGATACTGGTGGACAAGACGACAGCACAACTCTTCTTT.

This clone occurred a few times. The V and J genes are TRDV1 and TRDJ1, with D hard to call. The CDR3 runs to 16 residues. V lost 0 bases to trimming and J lost 0 bases, with 11 bases between them. Per germline, CDR1 TSWWSYY and CDR2 QGS. The CDR3: CALGELVRLDTDKLIF. In nucleotides, the CDR3 is TGTGCTCTTGGGGAACTAGTGCGTCTAGACACCGATAAACTCATCTTT.

The chain is built from TRDV2 and TRDJ1; the D gene is possibly TRDD3 (6 bases). V was trimmed by 8 bases and J by 10 bases, leaving 19 bases between them. The CDR3 runs to 12 residues. Per germline, CDR1 GEAIGNYY and CDR2 EKD. CDR3 nucleotide sequence: TGTGCCTACGAACCGTTACGGGGATTACTCATCTTT. Amino acid sequence: CAYEPLRGLLIF.

The chain links TRDV1 to TRDJ1; D possibly corresponds to TRDD3 (6 bases). The germline V gene has CDR1 TSWWSYY and CDR2 QGS. CDR3 length: 19 amino acids. V was clipped by 0 bases and J by 4 bases, with 24 bases between them. CDR3 loop: CALGELGLSPWGDFDKLIF. CDR3 bases: TGTGCTCTTGGGGAACTAGGCCTATCCCCATGGGGGGACTTCGATAAACTCATCTTT.

This clone has just a few counts. The chain is built from TRDV1 and TRDJ1; D gene uncertain. There are 13 residues in the CDR3. Looked up from germline, CDR1 is TSWWSYY and CDR2 is QGS. V was cut by 7 bases and J by 1 base, with 10 bases left in between. CDR3 sequence (DNA): TGTGCTCTTGTATTGCCCCTCACCGATAAACTCATCTTT. Translated, it gives CALVLPLTDKLIF.

This rearrangement joins TRDV1 to TRDJ1; no reliable D call. Germline lookup yields CDR1 TSWWSYY and CDR2 QGS. The CDR3 totals 16 residues. V was trimmed by 0 bases and J by 4 bases, leaving 15 bases between them. In DNA form, the CDR3 reads TGTGCTCTTGGGGAACTCGAGATCTCCTTTGTCGATAAACTCATCTTT. It codes for CALGELEISFVDKLIF.

This clone has more than one count but fewer than ten. This chain uses TRDV1 with TRDJ1, with 8 bases identical to TRDD3. The CDR3 runs 20 residues. Germline loops: CDR1 TSWWSYY, CDR2 QGS. Losses at the gene ends were 4 bases for V and 1 base for J; bases not matched to a gene: 20. This CDR3 reads CALGANAFSRTGGPTDKLIF. The CDR3 DNA reads as TGTGCTCTTGGGGCCAACGCCTTTTCTCGAACTGGGGGGCCCACCGATAAACTCATCTTT.

The chain joins TRDV1 to TRDJ1; D might be TRDD2 or TRDD3, each matching 5 bases. This CDR3 region has 18 residues. V was trimmed by 1 base and J by 7 bases, leaving 25 bases between them. Germline V CDR1 and CDR2: TSWWSYY, QGS. CDR3 sequence (DNA): TGTGCTCTTGGGGAACACCCCACCTACGTCCAAGGGATCCCTAAACTCATCTTT. It codes for CALGEHPTYVQGIPKLIF.

The chain has TRDV1 and TRDJ1; tentatively, D is TRDD3 (6 bases). Germline values: CDR1 TSWWSYY, CDR2 QGS. This CDR3 is 17 amino acids long. V lost 2 bases and J lost 0, with 16 bases in between. CDR3 in DNA: TGTGCTCTTGGGGAATGTGGGGGGAATTCTTACACCGATAAACTCATCTTT. The encoded protein is CALGECGGNSYTDKLIF.

This clone was seen only once. The chain joins TRDV1 to TRDJ1; 11 bases map to TRDD3. Per the germline V gene, CDR1 is TSWWSYY and CDR2 is QGS. J lost 0 bases, V lost 2 bases, and 20 bases had no gene match. The CDR3 has 22 residues. Here the CDR3 reads CALGELRRSDWGIRGYTDKLIF. The CDR3, as DNA: TGTGCTCTTGGGGAATTAAGGAGGTCGGATTGGGGGATACGAGGGTACACCGATAAACTCATCTTT.

On this clone: Other DNA sequences from this sample encode an identical CDR3 as well. This sequence joins TRDV1 and TRDJ1, with 9 bases that match TRDD3. The CDR3 has 17 amino acids. The V gene's germline CDR1 is TSWWSYY and CDR2 QGS. The J segment lost 0 bases and the V segment lost 1 base, leaving 6 bases of the junction unmatched. This CDR3 is CALGERWGYAHTDKLIF. The CDR3 DNA is TGTGCTCTTGGGGAACGATGGGGATACGCGCACACCGATAAACTCATCTTT.

J is TRDJ1 and V is TRDV1, with TRDD3 matching 7 bases. J gave up 2 bases and V 0 bases, and 12 bases lay outside the gene matches. This CDR3 has 18 residues. Germline V CDR1 and CDR2: TSWWSYY, QGS. The CDR3 spells CALGELIEGWGPTDKLIF. CDR3 coding DNA: TGTGCTCTTGGGGAACTGATCGAAGGCTGGGGGCCGACCGATAAACTCATCTTT.

This chain connects TRDV1 to TRDJ1; 11 positions match TRDD3. The CDR3 loop spans 26 amino acids. V shed 3 bases, J shed 2 bases, and the junction held 35 bases outside the gene matches. The germline V gene encodes CDR1 TSWWSYY and CDR2 QGS. In nucleotides, the CDR3 is TGTGCTCTTGGGGATCGAGCCTCTTCCTACAGTACCTATTCGTACTGGGGGATAATCAAGACCGATAAACTCATCTTT. It translates to CALGDRASSYSTYSYWGIIKTDKLIF.

Note on this clone: At the DNA level, this CDR3 is encoded by other sequences in the same sample as well. This chain joins TRDV1 and TRDJ1, with unresolved D. The CDR3 sequence is 14 residues long. Trimming took off 1 base at V and 4 bases at J, with 10 bases between the two ends. The germline V gene encodes CDR1 TSWWSYY and CDR2 QGS. The CDR3 sequence is CALGERSGGDKLIF. DNA for the CDR3: TGTGCTCTTGGGGAACGCTCGGGCGGCGATAAACTCATCTTT.

The gene calls are TRDV1 and TRDJ1; TRDD3 agrees at 7 bases. The V gene's germline CDR1 is TSWWSYY and CDR2 QGS. Trimming cost V 2 bases and J 0 bases; bases outside gene matches: 6. The CDR3 totals 16 residues. The CDR3 region has the DNA TGTGCTCTTGGGGAATACGTGGGGGAGTACACCGATAAACTCATCTTT. Protein: CALGEYVGEYTDKLIF.

This clone was recorded a few times. J is TRDJ1 and V is TRDV1, with a weak D call TRDD2 (5 bases). Trimming removed 0 bases from V and 1 base from J, with 21 bases in between. Per the germline V gene, CDR1 is TSWWSYY and CDR2 is QGS. CDR3 size: 19 residues. In DNA, the CDR3 is TGTGCTCTTGGGGAACTCACCTACCATCGGTACGTGGGCACCGATAAACTCATCTTT. It codes for CALGELTYHRYVGTDKLIF.

Points on this clone: This specimen includes other DNA sequences encoding the same CDR3. The J gene is TRDJ1, the V gene TRDV1; 11 positions agree with TRDD3. Germline CDR1 and CDR2: TSWWSYY and QGS. CDR3 length: 21 residues. V was clipped by 5 bases and J by 3 bases; unmatched bases: 23. The CDR3 region is CALGPGPLGGGYAKASDKLIF. In DNA, the CDR3 is TGTGCTCTTGGGCCCGGCCCCCTCGGTGGGGGATACGCTAAGGCGTCCGATAAACTCATCTTT.

This chain connects TRDV1 to TRDJ1; 8 positions agree with TRDD3. The germline V gene encodes CDR1 TSWWSYY and CDR2 QGS. V lost 2 bases to trimming and J lost 9 bases; unmatched junction nucleotides: 29. The CDR3 sequence is 21 residues long. CDR3 region: CALGESVPLLGGKSLRRELIF. CDR3 DNA sequence: TGTGCTCTTGGGGAATCCGTCCCCCTACTGGGGGGTAAGAGCCTTCGGAGGGAACTCATCTTT.